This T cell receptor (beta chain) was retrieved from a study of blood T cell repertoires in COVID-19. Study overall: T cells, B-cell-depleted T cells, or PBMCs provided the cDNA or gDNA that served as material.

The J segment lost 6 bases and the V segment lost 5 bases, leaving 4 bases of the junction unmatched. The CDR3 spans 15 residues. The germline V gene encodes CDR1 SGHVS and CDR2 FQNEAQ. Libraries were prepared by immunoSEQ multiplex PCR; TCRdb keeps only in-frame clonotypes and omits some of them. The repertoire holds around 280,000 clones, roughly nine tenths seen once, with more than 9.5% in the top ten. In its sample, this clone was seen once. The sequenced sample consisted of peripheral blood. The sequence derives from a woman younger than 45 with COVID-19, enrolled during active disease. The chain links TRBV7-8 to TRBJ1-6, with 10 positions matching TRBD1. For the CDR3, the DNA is TGTGCCAGCAGCGAAGGGGACAGGGGTAATTCACCCCTCCACTTT. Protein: CASSEGDRGNSPLHF.